Reported below is one TCR beta chain. Antigen specificity is unknown. The record originates from a study of cytotoxic CD8 clonotypes in ibrutinib-treated CLL. Study-wide background: Among patients, around 25 responded partially and 2 completely; roughly 14 then stayed remitted and roughly 12 progressed after median around 70 months.

Clones were read by immunoSEQ multiplex PCR, and TCRdb kept only the in-frame ones, dropping some. Of around 92,000 clones detected, 77% appear once; the ten largest clones hold around 23%. General study findings and limits: Few clonotypes were public, and these shrank or held steady under treatment. Higher clonality was seen at ibrutinib response and a return toward baseline at progression. Baseline clonality exceeded age-matched healthy donors and tracked circulating CD8+ T-cell counts.

The CDR3 totals 14 residues. In germline, CDR1 is SEHNR, CDR2 FQNEAQ (reference sequence). Germline trimming cut 5 bases from V and 7 bases from J; bases unmatched to any gene: 8. This TCR was sampled from a human donor with chronic lymphocytic leukemia. The chain is built from TRBV7-9 and TRBJ1-5; 7 positions agree with TRBD1. The starting material was PBMCs, obtained after 24 months of ibrutinib treatment. The CDR3 region is CASSPDRAGQPQHF. The CDR3 nucleotides read TGTGCCAGCAGCCCCGACAGGGCAGGACAGCCCCAGCATTTT.